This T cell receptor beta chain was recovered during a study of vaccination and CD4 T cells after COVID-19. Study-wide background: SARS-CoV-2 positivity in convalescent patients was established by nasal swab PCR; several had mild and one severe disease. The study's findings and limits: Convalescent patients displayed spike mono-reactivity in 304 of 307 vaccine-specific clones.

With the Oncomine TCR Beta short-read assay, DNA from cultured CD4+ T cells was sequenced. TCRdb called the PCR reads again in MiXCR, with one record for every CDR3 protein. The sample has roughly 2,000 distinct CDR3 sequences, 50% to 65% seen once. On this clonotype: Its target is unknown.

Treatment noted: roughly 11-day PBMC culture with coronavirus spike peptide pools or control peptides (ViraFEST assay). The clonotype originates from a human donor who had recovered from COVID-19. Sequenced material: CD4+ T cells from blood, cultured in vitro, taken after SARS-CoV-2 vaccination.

CDR3 in amino acids: CASSLGRGAFF. The CDR3, as DNA: TGTGCCAGCAGTTTAGGCCGGGGAGCTTTCTTT. The V and J genes are TRBV6-2 or TRBV6-3 and TRBJ1-1; the D is unclear. V was pared by 4 bases and J by 10 bases, with 10 bases between. The length of the CDR3 is 11 residues. Germline V lookup: CDR1 MNHEY, CDR2 SVGEGT.